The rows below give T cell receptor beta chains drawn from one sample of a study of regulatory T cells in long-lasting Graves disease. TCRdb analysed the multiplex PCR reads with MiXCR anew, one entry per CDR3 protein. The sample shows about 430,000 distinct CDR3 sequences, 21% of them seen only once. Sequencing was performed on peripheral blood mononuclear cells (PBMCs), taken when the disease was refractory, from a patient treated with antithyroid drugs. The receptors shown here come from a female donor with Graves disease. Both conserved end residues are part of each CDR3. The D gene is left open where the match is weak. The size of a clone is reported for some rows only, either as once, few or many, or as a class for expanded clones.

CASSPDGNTIYF TGTGCCAGCTCACCAGATGGAAACACCATATATTTT TRBV18 once TRBJ1-3 .
CATSRARMGNIQYF TGTGCCACCAGCAGAGCTAGGATGGGGAACATTCAGTACTTC TRBV15 few TRBJ2-4 .
CASSLRGATYNEQFF TGTGCCAGCAGCCTCCGCGGAGCCACCTACAATGAGCAGTTCTTC TRBV28 many TRBJ2-1 .
CASSFRDGLYNEQFF TGTGCCAGCAGTTTTCGGGACGGCCTCTACAATGAGCAGTTCTTC TRBV28 . TRBJ2-1 .
CASRLAGVDTQYF TGTGCCAGCAGATTAGCGGGAGTGGATACGCAGTATTTT TRBV7-9 . TRBJ2-3 TRBD2
CASSLNGGPYEQYF TGTGCCAGCAGTTTAAACGGGGGACCCTACGAGCAGTACTTC TRBV27 many TRBJ2-7 .
CSVPGTNRGEQYF TGCAGCGTGCCGGGGACAAATCGCGGCGAGCAGTACTTC TRBV29-1 . TRBJ2-7 .
CASSQYNVLTF TGTGCCAGCAGCCAATACAACGTCCTGACTTTC TRBV3-1 many TRBJ2-6 .
CASSRGLADTGELFF TGTGCCAGCAGTCGGGGACTAGCAGACACCGGGGAGCTGTTTTTT TRBV2 many TRBJ2-2 TRBD2
CASRPRQGVNDEQFF TGTGCCAGCAGACCGCGACAGGGGGTCAACGATGAGCAGTTCTTC TRBV7-8 . TRBJ2-1 TRBD1
CASSKGLAGKENIQYF TGCGCCAGCAGCAAAGGACTAGCGGGTAAAGAAAACATTCAGTACTTC TRBV10-1 few TRBJ2-4 TRBD2